Listed below are T cell receptor beta chains from one sample, sequenced in a study of cytomegalovirus exposure and HLA in healthy donors. Using immunoSEQ multiplex PCR, the repertoire was profiled, and TCRdb retains in-frame clones only, with some absent. The sample holds about 190,000 clones, approximately 77% seen once. Source material: PBMCs. These receptor sequences come from a man in his forties in good health and CMV-seropositive. CDR3s include the opening cysteine and the closing phenylalanine or tryptophan. Each record gives: J gene, clone size, D gene, V gene, CDR3 protein, CDR3 DNA. The D gene is left open where the match is weak. Part of the rows lack a size; the others show once, few, many or a class for expanded clones.

TRBJ2-1	once	TRBD1	TRBV28	CASRAQGASEQFF	TGTGCCAGCAGGGCGCAGGGGGCGAGTGAGCAGTTCTTC
TRBJ2-1	-	TRBD2	TRBV7-2	CASSLTSGAYNEQFF	TGTGCCAGCAGCCTTACTAGCGGGGCTTACAATGAGCAGTTCTTC
TRBJ2-5	-	TRBD1	TRBV7-9	CASSLDRGRETQYF	TGTGCCAGCAGCTTAGACAGGGGGCGAGAGACCCAGTACTTC
TRBJ2-7	-	TRBD2	TRBV13	CASSVWRTSGSYEQYF	TGTGCCAGCAGCGTGTGGCGGACTAGCGGGAGCTACGAGCAGTACTTC
TRBJ2-1	once	-	TRBV6-1	CASTTAYNEQFF	TGTGCCAGCACGACAGCCTACAATGAGCAGTTCTTC
TRBJ2-7	-	TRBD1	TRBV9	CASSYRQGVQYF	TGTGCCAGCAGCTACCGACAGGGGGTGCAGTACTTC
TRBJ1-2	-	-	TRBV30	CAWTRPGGDYGYTF	TGTGCCTGGACCCGCCCCGGGGGGGACTATGGCTACACCTTC
TRBJ2-2	-	TRBD2	TRBV6-5	CASSRSGGGVLFF	TGTGCCAGCAGTCGGAGCGGTGGGGGGGTGCTGTTTTTT
TRBJ2-5	-	-	TRBV19	CASSIGGHLFETQYF	TGTGCCAGTAGTATCGGCGGACACCTTTTTGAGACCCAGTACTTC
TRBJ2-5	-	TRBD2	TRBV19	CATGDYEGETQYF	TGTGCCACTGGGGACTACGAGGGGGAGACCCAGTACTTC
TRBJ1-4	once	-	TRBV18	CASSPANEKLFF	TGTGCCAGCTCACCCGCTAATGAAAAACTGTTTTTT
TRBJ1-2	once	-	TRBV5-4	CASSLGGINYGYTF	TGTGCCAGCAGCTTGGGAGGGATTAACTATGGCTACACCTTC
TRBJ1-5	-	-	TRBV7-9	CASSLVSGNPHQPQHF	TGTGCCAGCAGCTTAGTATCGGGGAACCCCCATCAGCCCCAGCATTTT
TRBJ2-7	-	-	TRBV28	CASMMRGLRDKAYEQYF	TGTGCCAGCATGATGCGCGGTCTCCGGGACAAAGCCTACGAGCAGTACTTC
TRBJ2-3	-	TRBD2	TRBV29-1	CSVGGGHGTDTQYF	TGCAGCGTTGGGGGAGGGCATGGCACAGATACGCAGTATTTT
TRBJ2-3	few	-	TRBV5-4	CASSSRGTPDTQYF	TGTGCCAGCAGCTCGAGGGGGACCCCGGATACGCAGTATTTT
TRBJ2-7	few	-	TRBV6-5	CASSSYREYYEQYF	TGTGCCAGCAGCTCATACAGGGAATACTACGAGCAGTACTTC
TRBJ2-7	few	TRBD2	TRBV19	CASSIVAGPSYEQYF	TGTGCCAGTAGTATCGTAGCGGGCCCGTCCTACGAGCAGTACTTC
TRBJ2-1	once	TRBD2	TRBV27	CASSLSPRLADNEQFF	TGTGCCAGCAGTTTATCCCCAAGACTAGCGGACAATGAGCAGTTCTTC
TRBJ2-1	-	-	TRBV2	CASSEGISARWSGNEQFF	TGTGCCAGCAGTGAAGGAATATCAGCGCGGTGGAGCGGGAATGAGCAGTTCTTC
TRBJ2-7	few	TRBD2	TRBV9	CASSHSGSSHEQYF	TGTGCCAGCAGCCATAGCGGGAGTTCCCACGAGCAGTACTTC
TRBJ1-2	-	TRBD1	TRBV27	CASSSSPGTGNGYTF	TGTGCCAGCAGTTCCAGTCCCGGGACAGGGAATGGCTACACCTTC
TRBJ1-3	few	-	TRBV11-1	CASSPGLQAGNTIYF	TGTGCCAGCAGCCCGGGACTCCAGGCCGGAAACACCATATATTTT
TRBJ1-1	-	-	TRBV29-1	CSASSGSWTEAFF	TGCAGCGCAAGTTCAGGGTCGTGGACTGAAGCTTTCTTT
TRBJ1-2	-	-	TRBV18	CASSPSGLYGYTF	TGTGCCAGCTCACCATCAGGACTCTATGGCTACACCTTC
TRBJ2-1	-	TRBD2	TRBV27	CASRMGGDWYNEQFF	TGTGCCAGCAGGATGGGGGGGGATTGGTACAATGAGCAGTTCTTC
TRBJ1-1	-	-	TRBV4-1	CASSQGTAMNTEAFF	TGCGCCAGCAGCCAAGGGACAGCTATGAACACTGAAGCTTTCTTT
TRBJ1-1	-	-	TRBV21-1	CASSKGRQGRAEAFF	TGTGCCAGCAGCAAAGGAAGGCAGGGGAGGGCTGAAGCTTTCTTT
TRBJ1-5	-	TRBD1	TRBV18	CASSPGGTGDNQPQHF	TGTGCCAGCTCACCAGGAGGGACAGGGGACAATCAGCCCCAGCATTTT
TRBJ1-1	-	-	TRBV6-1	CASSTDSFRGAFF	TGTGCCAGCAGTACCGACAGTTTCCGTGGAGCTTTCTTT
TRBJ2-3	-	-	TRBV6-1	CAANAGAGDTQYF	TGTGCCGCTAACGCGGGGGCCGGAGATACGCAGTATTTT
TRBJ2-1	-	TRBD1	TRBV5-1	CASSLGQGAPYNEQFF	TGCGCCAGCAGCTTAGGACAGGGGGCTCCGTACAATGAGCAGTTCTTC
TRBJ2-3	-	-	TRBV5-6	CASSLIASSTDTQYF	TGTGCCAGCAGCTTGATAGCCTCTAGCACAGATACGCAGTATTTT
TRBJ2-5	-	-	TRBV27	CASPPFGAAKETQYF	TGTGCCAGCCCACCCTTTGGGGCTGCAAAGGAGACCCAGTACTTC
TRBJ2-2	-	TRBD1	TRBV6-5	CASIKQGVGELFF	TGTGCCAGCATAAAACAGGGGGTCGGGGAGCTGTTTTTT
TRBJ2-1	-	-	TRBV27	CASRRFHSYNEQFF	TGTGCCAGCCGGCGGTTTCACTCCTACAATGAGCAGTTCTTC
TRBJ2-7	once	-	TRBV5-1	CASSLGPTGSTYEQYF	TGCGCCAGCAGCTTGGGACCCACAGGGAGCACCTACGAGCAGTACTTC
TRBJ2-7	few	-	TRBV9	CASSVSPGPSSEQYF	TGTGCCAGCAGCGTATCCCCAGGCCCCTCCTCAGAGCAGTACTTC
TRBJ2-3	-	-	TRBV6-6	CASSPDKNTDTQYF	TGTGCCAGCAGCCCCGACAAGAACACAGATACGCAGTATTTT
TRBJ2-1	-	-	TRBV6-5	CASSTRKEFRFF	TGTGCCAGCAGTACACGGAAGGAGTTCAGGTTCTTC
TRBJ1-3	-	TRBD1	TRBV9	CASGRGSGFNSGNTIYF	TGTGCCAGCGGCAGGGGGTCGGGGTTCAACTCTGGAAACACCATATATTTT
TRBJ1-1	-	-	TRBV25-1	CASMGHTNTEAFF	TGTGCCAGCATGGGACACACGAACACTGAAGCTTTCTTT
TRBJ1-2	-	TRBD1	TRBV5-5	CARSRRQGYGYTF	TGTGCCAGAAGCAGGAGACAGGGGTATGGCTACACCTTC
TRBJ2-5	-	TRBD2	TRBV25-1	CASSVGGGETQYF	TGTGCCAGCAGTGTCGGGGGAGGGGAGACCCAGTACTTC
TRBJ2-1	-	-	TRBV2	CASSPRGRLAITYNEQFF	TGTGCCAGCAGTCCGAGGGGTCGGCTAGCGATCACCTACAATGAGCAGTTCTTC
TRBJ2-5	-	TRBD1	TRBV6-1	CASSEDETGQETQYF	TGTGCCAGCAGTGAAGACGAGACAGGGCAAGAGACCCAGTACTTC
TRBJ1-1	-	-	TRBV7-8	CASSLDFRSEAFF	TGTGCCAGCAGCTTAGATTTCCGCAGTGAAGCTTTCTTT
TRBJ2-7	-	-	TRBV6-1	CASTGRGSYEQYF	TGTGCCAGCACTGGCAGGGGTTCCTACGAGCAGTACTTC
TRBJ1-2	once	TRBD1	TRBV5-6	CASSLGTGTGGGGYTF	TGTGCCAGCAGCTTGGGGACCGGGACAGGGGGAGGTGGCTACACCTTC
TRBJ1-6	-	TRBD1	TRBV27	CASSDRETPLHF	TGTGCCAGCAGTGACAGGGAAACACCCCTCCACTTT
TRBJ2-7	-	TRBD1	TRBV4-1	CASSQPGQGYYEQYF	TGTGCCAGCAGCCAACCCGGACAGGGCTACTACGAGCAGTACTTC
TRBJ1-1	-	-	TRBV6-5	CASSFTTGNTEAFF	TGTGCCAGCAGCTTTACGACGGGGAACACTGAAGCTTTCTTT
TRBJ2-1	-	-	TRBV21-1	CASSKFNRGLYNEQFF	TGTGCCAGCAGCAAGTTTAACAGGGGTCTATACAATGAGCAGTTCTTC
TRBJ2-7	-	TRBD2	TRBV11-2	CASSSIAGPISYEQYF	TGTGCCAGCAGCTCCATAGCGGGACCTATCTCCTACGAGCAGTACTTC
TRBJ2-1	-	-	TRBV6-4	CASSDDHGGGSEQFF	TGTGCCAGCAGTGACGACCATGGGGGAGGCAGTGAGCAGTTCTTC
TRBJ1-5	-	TRBD1	TRBV6-1	CASSEWAGQGYQPQHF	TGTGCCAGCAGTGAATGGGCGGGACAGGGATATCAGCCCCAGCATTTT
TRBJ2-3	-	-	TRBV9	CASSPLWGGVTDTQYF	TGTGCCAGCAGCCCTCTATGGGGCGGGGTCACAGATACGCAGTATTTT